This TCR beta chain was sequenced during a study of cytomegalovirus exposure and HLA in healthy donors. Overall study findings and caveats: It was 150 to 200 TCR beta chains that were listed as cytomegalovirus-associated. A later analysis revealed that TCR association rates differed between HLA loci, peaking at DRB1 and bottoming out at HLA-C. A few of the chains that were CMV-associated were confirmed in vitro to be specific for CMV antigens.

PCR involved 60 Vbeta and 13 Jbeta primers. Sequenced by immunoSEQ multiplex PCR; TCRdb stores in-frame clones only, minus some. The sample contains 95,000 to 100,000 clones, approximately 85% of which appear only once. A remark on this clone: Its antigen is not known.

The source is a man younger than 40 in good health and CMV-seronegative. Sequenced sample: PBMCs.

CDR3 amino acids: CASSPTGESYGYTF. In DNA form, the CDR3 reads TGTGCCAGCAGCCCGACAGGGGAGAGCTATGGCTACACCTTC. J is TRBJ1-2 and V is TRBV28; TRBD1 matches 8 bases. Germline V lookup: CDR1 MDHEN, CDR2 SYDVKM. The CDR3 has 14 residues. V lost 6 bases to trimming and J lost 4 bases; unmatched junction nucleotides: 7.